Presented here are 11 T cell receptor beta chains from one specimen sequenced in a study of T cell responses to AZD1222 COVID-19 vaccine. Clones were read by immunoSEQ multiplex PCR, and TCRdb kept only the in-frame ones, dropping some. Among about 110,000 clones listed, 80% to 90% were seen once. This specimen was peripheral blood, taken on day 0 of AZD1222 vaccination. The source is an adult in good health.

This clone was seen a handful of times. The chain has TRBV18 and TRBJ1-3; D is unresolved. The CDR3 spans 16 residues. Germline V gene sequence: CDR1 KGHSH, CDR2 LQKENI. The ends were cut back, 3 bases at V and 0 bases at J, with 12 bases in the middle. The CDR3 nucleotides are TGTGCCAGCTCACCGGGCACCATGAGCTCTGGAAACACCATATATTTT. It encodes CASSPGTMSSGNTIYF. Drawing the rest from reference TRBV18 and TRBJ1-3, the complete variable domain is NAGVMQNPRHLVRRRGQEARLRCSPMKGHSHVYWYRQLPEEGLKFMVYLQKENIIDESGMPKERFSAEFPKEGPSILRIQQVVRGDSAAYFCASSPGTMSSGNTIYFGEGSWLTVV.

The rearrangement uses TRBV29-1 and TRBJ2-1, with 12 positions matching TRBD2. The V segment lost 6 bases and the J segment 15 bases; nucleotides outside the gene matches: 21. Germline loops: CDR1 SQVTM, CDR2 ANQGSEA. CDR3 length: 16 residues. The CDR3 reads CSVLGTLTSGSGPAFF. The CDR3 bases are TGCAGCGTCCTGGGTACCCTGACTAGCGGGAGTGGCCCAGCGTTCTTC.

The rearrangement links TRBV7-9 to TRBJ1-6; 7 nucleotides line up with TRBD1. Germline V CDR1 and CDR2: SEHNR, FQNEAQ (reference sequence). The CDR3 has 14 amino acids. The V and J ends lost 5 bases and 5 bases, in that order; junction bases with no gene match: 3. Here the CDR3 DNA reads TGTGCCAGCAGCCGGGACAGCGATAATTCACCCCTCCACTTT. Translating gives CASSRDSDNSPLHF.

The chain uses TRBV27 and TRBJ1-5; perhaps TRBD1 as D (6 bases). Deletions cut 1 base from V and 3 bases from J, with 13 bases between. Per the germline V gene, CDR1 is MNHEY and CDR2 is SMNVEV (reference sequence). The CDR3 consists of 16 residues. The CDR3 protein is CASSLYGGGINQPQHF. The CDR3 nucleotides are TGTGCCAGCAGTTTATATGGGGGCGGCATCAATCAGCCCCAGCATTTT.

This chain links TRBV18 with TRBJ2-2, with TRBD1 matching over 9 bases. CDR3 size: 15 residues. V shed 3 bases and J 6 bases; nucleotides not matched to a gene: 5. CDR1 and CDR2 from the germline V gene are KGHSH and LQKENI. CDR3 amino acids: CASSPRQGDAGELFF. CDR3 nucleotides: TGTGCCAGCTCACCTAGACAGGGGGACGCCGGGGAGCTGTTTTTT.

The gene calls are TRBV5-6 and TRBJ1-1, with a possible D match to TRBD1 (5 bases). The CDR3 is 15 residues long. CDR1 SGHDT and CDR2 YYEEEE come from the germline V gene. Trimming shortened V by 2 bases and J by 3 bases, and 14 bases separated the two germline ends. The CDR3 loop reads CASSLRATGHTEAFF. The CDR3 DNA follows: TGTGCCAGCAGCTTACGCGCGACGGGACACACTGAAGCTTTCTTT.

This chain links TRBV28 with TRBJ1-3; D remains unclear. The CDR3 is 14 amino acids. The V and J ends lost 3 bases and 1 base respectively, with 7 bases between them. Germline CDR1 MDHEN, CDR2 SYDVKM. The CDR3 DNA is TGTGCCAGCAGTTTGTGGGGATCTGGAAACACCATATATTTT. Protein sequence: CASSLWGSGNTIYF.

The chain joins TRBV15 to TRBJ2-7, with D maybe TRBD1 (6 bases). The germline V gene has CDR1 LNHNV and CDR2 YYDKDF (reference sequence). This CDR3 spans 14 amino acids. Trimming took off 0 bases at V and 5 bases at J, with 11 bases between the two ends. In DNA, the CDR3 is TGTGCCACCAGCAGAGACAGACAGGTTAACGAGCAGTACTTC. Its protein product is CATSRDRQVNEQYF.

The chain combines TRBV30 with TRBJ1-5, with D possibly being TRBD1 (5 bases). Germline assignment: CDR1 GTSNPN and CDR2 SVGIG (reference sequence). V was pared by 1 base and J by 3 bases, with 16 bases between. This CDR3 spans 16 amino acids. CDR3 in amino acids: CAWSARWGQDNQPQHF. In DNA form, the CDR3 reads TGTGCCTGGAGTGCCCGTTGGGGCCAGGACAATCAGCCCCAGCATTTT. Complete variable domain (other parts from reference TRBV30 and TRBJ1-5): SQTIHQWPATLVQPVGSPLSLECTVEGTSNPNLYWYRQAAGRGLQLLFYSVGIGQISSEVPQNLSASRPQDRQFILSSKKLLLSDSGFYLCAWSARWGQDNQPQHFGDGTRLSIL.

This clone was observed once. This chain joins TRBV15 and TRBJ1-1; 7 nucleotides match TRBD1. The germline V gene encodes CDR1 LNHNV and CDR2 YYDKDF (reference sequence). The CDR3 has 16 amino acids. The V segment lost 1 base and the J segment 0 bases; nucleotides outside the gene matches: 5. DNA of the CDR3: TGTGCCACCAGCAGAGCAGAGGGGACAGTGAACACTGAAGCTTTCTTT. Its protein is CATSRAEGTVNTEAFF.

V is TRBV25-1 and J is TRBJ2-7; TRBD2 might be the D (7 bases). Germline loops: CDR1 MGHDK, CDR2 SYGVNS. V shed 2 bases and J shed 4 bases, with 18 bases lying between them. This CDR3 has 16 residues. DNA for the CDR3: TGTGCCAGCAGTGAAGCGCGAGGGGGGGGTATATACGAGCAGTACTTC. The encoded protein is CASSEARGGGIYEQYF.